The sequence of this T cell receptor (beta chain) was determined in a study of shared clonotypes between healthy human individuals. The germline gives CDR1 SGHAT, CDR2 FQNNGV. The V end lost 5 bases, the J end lost 3 bases, and 15 bases lay between the germline ends. This CDR3 spans 15 amino acids. Worth noting for this clone: Additional DNA sequences in this sample encode the identical CDR3.

Recent acute infections and vaccinations were absent in the healthy HIV-negative adult donors. A deep-level run was used for the assay. Data came from immunoSEQ multiplex PCR; TCRdb stores just in-frame clones and leaves some out. The repertoire consists of a few million clones, with around nine tenths occurring once and the leading ten covering roughly 0.13%. This receptor was obtained from a man aged 18-30 years in good health. The gene calls are TRBV11-2 and TRBJ2-3; D is perhaps TRBD1 or TRBD2 (5 bases each). Sequenced sample: naive CD4+ T cells sorted from blood. Stated subset: CD45RA+ positively selected. The CDR3 sequence is CASSPRGRVTDTQYF. As DNA, the CDR3 is TGTGCCAGCAGCCCCCGGGGCAGGGTAACAGATACGCAGTATTTT.